The 27 T cell receptor beta chains presented below share a single source sample, sequenced in a study of spatial heterogeneity in lung cancer. Whole-study results and caveats: The study found that expanded intratumoral alpha and beta TCR counts tracked tumor mutation counts.

Documented time point: sample taken at primary tumor resection. TCRdb independently ran MiXCR on the 5' RACE reads; one entry per CDR3 protein. This sample yields 11,000 to 15,000 distinct CDR3 sequences, of which over 3.5% are seen a single time; around 20% belongs to the top ten. Antigens for these TCRs are unknown. This specimen consisted of lung tumor tissue, obtained at surgery. The receptors here all came from a female donor with early-stage non-small cell lung cancer.

This clonotype was observed at least ten times. The rearrangement links TRBV7-9 to TRBJ1-1, with D tentatively TRBD1 (5 bases). V dropped 3 bases and J dropped 4 bases, with 9 bases sitting between them. The CDR3 has 13 amino acids. CDR1 SEHNR and CDR2 FQNEAQ come from the germline V gene (reference sequence). CDR3 DNA: TGTGCCAGCAGCTTGCATGGGGGCACTGAAGCTTTCTTT. This codes for CASSLHGGTEAFF.

This clonotype was seen repeatedly, ten times or more. The chain employs TRBV5-1 and TRBJ2-3, with a possible D match to TRBD2 (6 bases). V dropped 6 bases and J dropped 1 base, with 12 bases sitting between them. The germline gives CDR1 SGHRS, CDR2 YFSETQ. The CDR3 loop spans 14 amino acids. The CDR3 nucleotides are TGCGCCAGCACATGGAGGGACGGCACAGATACGCAGTATTTT. Encoded protein: CASTWRDGTDTQYF.

Many counts were recorded for this clonotype. The gene calls are TRBV6-1 and TRBJ2-1; 12 bases map to TRBD2. The CDR3 spans 16 residues. V shed 7 bases, J shed 4 bases, and the junction held 8 bases outside the gene matches. Per germline, CDR1 MNHNS and CDR2 SASEGT. CDR3 sequence: CASTPLAGGFYNEQFF. In nucleotides, the CDR3 is TGTGCCAGCACTCCTCTAGCGGGGGGGTTTTACAATGAGCAGTTCTTC.

This chain uses TRBV30 with TRBJ1-1; D remains unclear. The CDR3 is 15 residues long. Germline V gene data show CDR1 as GTSNPN and CDR2 as SVGIG (reference sequence). Trimming shortened V by 1 base and J by 1 base, and 13 bases separated the two germline ends. The CDR3 DNA is TGTGCCTGGAGTGGCTTCGAGGAAGGGAACACTGAAGCTTTCTTT. It translates to CAWSGFEEGNTEAFF.

Ten or more counts support this clonotype. The rearrangement joins TRBV20-1 to TRBJ2-6; TRBD2 might be the D (6 bases). V dropped 4 bases and J dropped 0 bases, with 22 bases sitting between them. This CDR3 region has 19 residues. In germline, CDR1 is DFQATT, CDR2 SNEGSKA (reference sequence). CDR3 protein: CSAIRGGVGDASGANVLTF. CDR3 nucleotides: TGCAGTGCTATACGTGGCGGGGTAGGGGATGCCTCTGGGGCCAACGTCCTGACTTTC.

This clonotype was detected ten times or more. This chain joins TRBV12-3 or TRBV12-4 and TRBJ2-3; D call uncertain. With 6 bases removed from V and 4 bases from J, the gap between germline ends came to 8 bases. The CDR3 has 12 amino acids. In DNA form, the CDR3 reads TGTGCCAGCAGCCCCCGATCAGATACGCAGTATTTT. Translation: CASSPRSDTQYF.

This clonotype was counted many times. The CDR3 nucleotides read TGTGCCAGCAGTTTACGGCAGGGAACTAACTATGGCTACACCTTC. Translating it yields CASSLRQGTNYGYTF. The chain couples TRBV12-3 or TRBV12-4 to TRBJ1-2; D is possibly TRBD1 (5 bases). Trimming removed 2 bases from V and 0 bases from J, with 10 bases in between. This CDR3 contains 15 residues.

This clonotype came up many times. The DNA of the CDR3 is TGTGCCAGCAGCGCCGTTCTGACAGGGAACGGCTCACCCCTCCACTTT. Residues: CASSAVLTGNGSPLHF. J is TRBJ1-6 and V is TRBV9; 7 bases map to TRBD1. CDR3 length: 16 residues. J lost 10 bases, V lost 3 bases, and 13 bases had no gene match. Looked up from germline, CDR1 is SGDLS and CDR2 is YYNGEE.

This clonotype was seen ten or more times. The V and J genes are TRBV18 and TRBJ1-5, with TRBD1 as a possible D gene (5 bases). The CDR3 extends over 15 amino acids. V lost 2 bases and J lost 4, with 12 bases in between. CDR1 is KGHSH and CDR2 is LQKENI in the germline V gene. Written as DNA, the CDR3 is TGTGCCAGCTCACCAGTGACGGGGGGGAATCAGCCCCAGCATTTT. Translating it yields CASSPVTGGNQPQHF.

This clonotype was counted many times. The V gene is TRBV3-1, the J gene TRBJ1-5; a weak D match, TRBD1 (5 bases). The germline gives CDR1 LGHDT, CDR2 YNNKEL (reference sequence). V lost 1 base and J lost 9, with 10 bases in between. The length of the CDR3 is 13 residues. CDR3 in amino acids: CASSQAPQGPQHF. The CDR3 coding sequence is TGTGCCAGCAGCCAAGCTCCCCAGGGGCCCCAGCATTTT. The entire variable domain, with the rest obtained from reference TRBV3-1 and TRBJ1-5, is as follows: DTAVSQTPKYLVTQMGNDKSIKCEQNLGHDTMYWYKQDSKKFLKIMFSYNNKELIINETVPNRFSPKSPDKAHLNLHINSLELGDSAVYFCASSQAPQGPQHFGDGTRLSIL.

The V and J genes are TRBV4-1 and TRBJ2-1; 8 bases agree with TRBD1. V shed 4 bases, J shed 6 bases, and the junction held 8 bases outside the gene matches. Germline loops: CDR1 MGHRA, CDR2 YSYEKL. The CDR3 is 15 residues long. This chain's CDR3 is CASSPSADRVNEQFF. CDR3 nucleotide sequence: TGCGCCAGCAGCCCCTCTGCGGACAGGGTCAATGAGCAGTTCTTC.

This clonotype was detected many times. The genes are TRBV20-1 and TRBJ1-6, with unresolved D. Germline assignment: CDR1 DFQATT and CDR2 SNEGSKA (reference sequence). The CDR3 has 12 residues. V was shortened by 2 bases and J by 7 bases, with 6 bases between the two germline ends. The CDR3 bases are TGCAGTGCTAGATCCCCCAATTCACCCCTCCACTTT. This codes for CSARSPNSPLHF.

This clonotype was found many times. This chain joins TRBV4-3 and TRBJ2-4; TRBD2 matches at 11 bases. The germline CDR1 and CDR2 sequences are LGHNA and YSLEER. The CDR3 runs 17 residues. Unmatched junction bases numbered 10, after V lost 4 bases and J lost 5 bases. This chain's CDR3 is CASSPLPGLAVQNIQYF. CDR3 sequence (DNA): TGCGCCAGCAGCCCTTTACCGGGACTAGCGGTTCAAAACATTCAGTACTTC.

Concerning this clonotype: This is likely a read error, given that the CDR3 carries no conserved phenylalanine or tryptophan at its end. No DNA is shown, since the ends of the CDR3 on it are uncertain; the CDR3 is the one TCRdb lists. This chain uses TRBV2 with TRBJ2-5; no check of the table's D call, TRBD2, against the DNA was made. Germline values: CDR1 SNHLY, CDR2 FYNNEI. The CDR3 numbers 13 amino acids, ends counted. This chain's CDR3 is CASSPGRGAAGGL.

This clonotype has a count of ten or more. The V gene is TRBV9, the J gene TRBJ1-5; TRBD1 matches 9 bases. The CDR3 covers 15 residues. Germline V gives CDR1 SGDLS, CDR2 YYNGEE. Unmatched junction bases numbered 7, after V lost 3 bases and J lost 6 bases. The CDR3 sequence: CASSADRGVGQPQHF. The CDR3 DNA is TGTGCCAGCAGCGCCGACAGGGGGGTTGGTCAGCCCCAGCATTTT.

This clonotype occurred many times. This chain connects TRBV24-1 to TRBJ2-1, with TRBD1 as a possible D gene (6 bases). V was shortened by 11 bases and J by 2 bases, with 12 bases between the two germline ends. Germline lookup yields CDR1 KGHDR and CDR2 SFDVKD. The CDR3 covers 13 residues. The CDR3 sequence is CAIQGFPYNEQFF. The CDR3 nucleotides are TGTGCCATCCAGGGGTTTCCCTACAATGAGCAGTTCTTC.

This clonotype was seen ten or more times. This chain connects TRBV5-8 to TRBJ2-3, with D hard to call. Germline CDR1 is SGHTS and CDR2 is YDEGEE. CDR3 length equals 13 residues. V lost 0 bases and J 5 bases, leaving 7 bases between the germline ends. Here the CDR3 reads CASSLGPRDTQYF. Written as DNA, the CDR3 is TGTGCCAGCAGCTTGGGCCCCCGAGATACGCAGTATTTT.

This clonotype was found many times. V and J are TRBV20-1 and TRBJ2-2; 11 bases are shared with TRBD2. The CDR3 has 15 residues. In germline, CDR1 is DFQATT, CDR2 SNEGSKA (reference sequence). After removal of 5 bases from V and 3 bases from J, the junction contained 5 bases not matched to a gene. The CDR3 here is CSAPSGGTDTGELFF. The CDR3 DNA is TGCAGTGCTCCTAGCGGGGGGACGGACACCGGGGAGCTGTTTTTT.

Many counts were recorded for this clonotype. The chain uses TRBV18 and TRBJ2-7; D possibly matches TRBD1 or TRBD2 (5 bases each). There are 11 residues in the CDR3. V gave up 5 bases and J gave up 12 bases, with 14 bases separating them. The germline gives CDR1 KGHSH, CDR2 LQKENI. CDR3 nucleotide sequence: TGTGCCAGCTCATCCGGACAAGGACTGTACTTC. Its translation is CASSSGQGLYF.

This clonotype came up many times. The chain recombines TRBV24-1 with TRBJ2-5; D uncertain. Looked up from germline, CDR1 is KGHDR and CDR2 is SFDVKD. V dropped 3 bases and J dropped 5 bases, with 15 bases sitting between them. This CDR3 has 15 amino acids. CDR3 bases: TGTGCCACCAGTGATCTCGGACCCTCCCGGGAGACCCAGTACTTC. Translating gives CATSDLGPSRETQYF.

The chain recombines TRBV7-2 with TRBJ2-3; tentative D call: TRBD2 (5 bases). CDR3 length: 16 residues. Germline values: CDR1 SGHTA, CDR2 FQGNSA. Trimming took 8 bases from V and 1 from J, leaving 19 bases between them. The CDR3 nucleotides are TGTGCCAGCGACCCCCTCCTGGCGGGCCGCACAGATACGCAGTATTTT. It specifies CASDPLLAGRTDTQYF.

This clonotype showed up many times. J is TRBJ2-3 and V is TRBV11-2, with 8 bases identical to TRBD2. The CDR3 is made up of 13 amino acids. V trimming: 3 bases; J trimming: 4 bases; junction bases outside the gene matches: 0. Germline V gene lookup returns CDR1 SGHAT and CDR2 FQNNGV. The DNA of the CDR3 is TGTGCCAGCAGCTTTAGCGGGGCAGATACGCAGTATTTT. Protein: CASSFSGADTQYF.

This clonotype was counted at least ten times. The chain is built from TRBV6-2 or TRBV6-3 and TRBJ2-4; weak D call: TRBD2 (5 bases). The ends were cut back, 7 bases at V and 2 bases at J, with 15 bases in the middle. From germline, CDR1 is MNHEY and CDR2 SVGEGT. This CDR3 is built from 15 residues. CDR3 in DNA: TGTGCCAGCACTGCCGGACTGACGTCCAAAAACATTCAGTACTTC. Protein product: CASTAGLTSKNIQYF.

This clonotype came up many times. The chain combines TRBV2 with TRBJ1-6, with D unresolved. V lost 10 bases and J 0 bases, leaving 7 bases between the germline ends. This CDR3 has 13 residues. CDR1 is SNHLY and CDR2 is FYNNEI in the germline V gene. The DNA of the CDR3 is TGTGCCACGAGGAACTCCTATAATTCACCCCTCCACTTT. This encodes CATRNSYNSPLHF.

This clonotype appeared many times. The chain combines TRBV7-8 with TRBJ1-6; 7 nucleotides match TRBD1. The CDR3 spans 20 residues. The V and J ends lost 1 base and 0 bases, in that order; junction bases with no gene match: 12. Germline V gene lookup returns CDR1 SGHVS and CDR2 FQNEAQ. CDR3 sequence: CASSLVGGPTEDSYNSPLHF. In DNA form, the CDR3 reads TGTGCCAGCAGCTTAGTAGGGGGCCCTACAGAAGACTCCTATAATTCACCCCTCCACTTT.

This clonotype has a count of ten or more. The chain couples TRBV6-6 to TRBJ1-2; D not resolved. Trimming shortened V by 2 bases and J by 8 bases, and 12 bases separated the two germline ends. In germline, CDR1 is MNHNY, CDR2 SVGAGI (reference sequence). The CDR3 covers 13 residues. CDR3 nucleotides: TGTGCCAGCAGTTACCATAACGGAGGCGGCTACACCTTC. It translates to CASSYHNGGGYTF.

At least ten counts were recorded for this clonotype. The chain carries TRBV6-5 and TRBJ1-1; D unresolved. Germline V gene data show CDR1 as MNHEY and CDR2 as SVGAGI. Deletions cut 0 bases from V and 1 base from J, with 6 bases between. The CDR3 runs 14 residues. The DNA for the CDR3 is TGTGCCAGCAGTTACTCGTTACAGAACACTGAAGCTTTCTTT. Translating gives CASSYSLQNTEAFF.